This T cell receptor beta chain appears in the sequencing data of a study of glioma-infiltrating T cells after dendritic cell vaccination. Trimming removed 8 bases from V and 6 bases from J; junction bases left unmatched: 11. Germline CDR1 is MDHEN and CDR2 is SYDVKM. This CDR3 has 14 amino acids. This clone was seen just once. The time point: after dendritic cell vaccination, including at tumor progression/relapse. The method was immunoSEQ multiplex PCR; TCRdb's version includes in-frame clones alone and lacks a portion of them. Among tens of thousands of clones listed, about 80% were seen once. The sequence derives from a human donor with glioblastoma. The material was blood, obtained after dendritic cell vaccination. The chain recombines TRBV28 with TRBJ2-7; TRBD1 aligns across 9 bases. The CDR3 spells CASGTTGGIVEQYF. The CDR3 bases are TGTGCCAGCGGAACAACAGGGGGCATCGTCGAGCAGTACTTC.